These 23 T cell receptor beta chains originate from one sample sequenced in a study of T cells in Graves' hyperthyroidism and ophthalmopathy (dated by TCRdb to the late 2010s). The library was generated by multiplex PCR. These reads were obtained on an Illumina HiSeq 2000. The TCR beta CDR3 regions were amplified from RNA transcripts. The TCR CDR3 was subjected to a first round of RT-PCR using the HTBI primer set and the Qiagen OneStep RT-PCR kit. TCRdb ran its own pipeline on the public reads, namely fastp trimming at Q25 and MiXCR clone calling, and kept in-frame beta chains. Duplicate CDR3 protein sequences are folded into a single record with the most common DNA and genes. The sample table records some 690,000 distinct CDR3 sequences; roughly 17% of these occur just once. The ten largest clones represent roughly 16% of the sample. The sequencing sample was made of blood. The receptors come from a man between 45 and 60 years old with Graves' hyperthyroidism.

The table lists this clonotype with many counts. V usage is TRBV20-1 and J usage is TRBJ1-2, with D possibly matching TRBD1 (5 bases). Trimming shortened V by 6 bases and J by 4 bases, and 18 bases separated the two germline ends. Germline V gene sequence: CDR1 DFQATT, CDR2 SNEGSKA (reference sequence). The CDR3 totals 14 residues. CDR3 DNA: TGCAGTGCCAAACCCAGGGTGTCAGTCTATGGCTACACCTTC. Amino acids: CSAKPRVSVYGYTF.

This clonotype occurred many times. The chain combines TRBV12-3 or TRBV12-4 with TRBJ1-1, with D possibly being TRBD1 (6 bases). V shed 6 bases and J shed 10 bases, with 15 bases lying between them. The CDR3 extends over 12 amino acids. Here the CDR3 DNA reads TGTGCCAGCAGCCACGGGACAAATAGAGCTTTCTTT. Protein: CASSHGTNRAFF.

This clonotype was seen at least ten times. This chain connects TRBV11-2 to TRBJ2-1; D is unclear. Trimming stripped 2 bases from V and 10 bases from J, with 15 bases between. The germline V gene encodes CDR1 SGHAT and CDR2 FQNNGV. The CDR3 is 14 residues long. In DNA, the CDR3 is TGTGCCAGCAGCTTACGCAGAAAGTTCGCAGAGCAGTTCTTC. This gives the protein CASSLRRKFAEQFF.

This clonotype showed up many times. The chain links TRBV12-5 to TRBJ2-3, with unresolved D. CDR1 LGHNT and CDR2 FRNRAP come from the germline V gene. Trimming took off 3 bases at V and 0 bases at J, with 7 bases between the two ends. This CDR3 has 14 amino acids. CDR3 sequence: CASGFESSTDTQYF. The CDR3 DNA is TGTGCTAGTGGTTTTGAGTCCAGCACAGATACGCAGTATTTT.

This clonotype turned up a few times. This rearrangement joins TRBV19 to TRBJ1-5; 7 nucleotides match TRBD1. With 3 bases clipped from V and 9 bases from J, the junction kept 2 bases outside the gene matches. From germline, CDR1 is LNHDA and CDR2 SQIVND (reference sequence). The CDR3 spans 12 residues. In DNA form, the CDR3 reads TGTGCCAGTAGTATGAGGGACAGGCCCCAGCATTTT. It specifies CASSMRDRPQHF.

This clonotype has at least ten counts. This sequence joins TRBV28 and TRBJ2-4; TRBD2 matches 13 bases. V was pared by 5 bases and J by 7 bases, with 14 bases of the junction left unmatched. This CDR3 comprises 18 residues. Germline lookup yields CDR1 MDHEN and CDR2 SYDVKM. The CDR3 loop reads CASSPPTGLAGERNIQYF. In nucleotides, the CDR3 is TGTGCCAGCAGTCCGCCAACCGGACTAGCGGGGGAGAGGAACATTCAGTACTTC.

Many counts were recorded for this clonotype. The V gene is TRBV2, the J gene TRBJ2-3; D uncertain. The germline CDR1 and CDR2 sequences are SNHLY and FYNNEI. The CDR3 spans 11 residues. The ends were cut back, 3 bases at V and 4 bases at J, with 2 bases in the middle. Here the CDR3 reads CASSDPDTQYF. The CDR3 nucleotides read TGTGCCAGCAGTGATCCAGATACGCAGTATTTT. The variable domain in full, with the rest retrieved from reference TRBV2 and TRBJ2-3, is EPEVTQTPSHQVTQMGQEVILRCVPISNHLYFYWYRQILGQKVEFLVSFYNNEISEKSEIFDDQFSVERPDGSNFTLKIRSTKLEDSAMYFCASSDPDTQYFGPGTRLTVL.

This clonotype was detected once. This sequence may be a read error, since a much larger clone differs from it by one base. The rearrangement links TRBV5-1 to TRBJ2-7, with D uncertain. In germline, CDR1 is SGHRS, CDR2 YFSETQ. The CDR3 totals 14 residues. The CDR3, as DNA: TGCGCCAGCAGCCGAGACTGGAACTCCTACGAGCATTACTTC. This sequence encodes CASSRDWNSYEHYF.

The rearrangement links TRBV6-2 or TRBV6-3 to TRBJ2-2, with D perhaps TRBD2 (5 bases). Per the germline V gene, CDR1 is MNHEY and CDR2 is SVGEGT. This CDR3 has 15 residues. The V end lost 2 bases, the J end lost 6 bases, and 13 bases lay between the germline ends. For the CDR3, the DNA is TGTGCCAGCAGTTACAGGGAGACACCGGCCGGGGAGCTGTTTTTT. Amino acid sequence: CASSYRETPAGELFF.

V gene TRBV7-2 combines with J gene TRBJ1-6, with unresolved D. CDR1 SGHTA and CDR2 FQGNSA come from the germline V gene. The CDR3 consists of 17 residues. The V and J ends lost 7 bases and 10 bases respectively, with 26 bases between them. DNA of the CDR3: TGTGCCAGCACCTTTTCCTTTCCGTCGAGCGGGCGGTCACCCCTCCACTTT. It is translated as CASTFSFPSSGRSPLHF.

Many counts were recorded for this clonotype. The gene calls are TRBV24-1 and TRBJ1-2; 9 bases agree with TRBD1. The V gene end was trimmed by 5 bases and the J gene end by 4 bases; junction bases not matched to a gene: 10. The germline V gene encodes CDR1 KGHDR and CDR2 SFDVKD. The CDR3 consists of 16 residues. The CDR3 region has the DNA TGTGCCACCAGTGGCCCCCCGGGACAGGGAATCTATGGCTACACCTTC. Translation: CATSGPPGQGIYGYTF.

In this sample, this clonotype turned up a few times. J is TRBJ1-5 and V is TRBV10-3; TRBD1 matches 10 bases. The V segment lost 2 bases and the J segment 10 bases; nucleotides outside the gene matches: 11. CDR1 is ENHRY, CDR2 SYGVKD, per germline. The CDR3 runs 16 residues. The CDR3 DNA reads TGTGCCATCAGTGAGGCGACCGGGACAGGGGAGAAACCCCAGCATTTT. Translated, it gives CAISEATGTGEKPQHF.

This clonotype was picked up many times. The chain recombines TRBV11-2 with TRBJ2-5; perhaps TRBD1 as D (6 bases). The CDR3 covers 13 residues. Trimming removed 6 bases at V and 2 bases at J, with 10 bases between. Germline CDR1 is SGHAT and CDR2 is FQNNGV. The DNA of the CDR3 is TGTGCCAGCAGATGGACAGTACAAGAGACCCAGTACTTC. Protein product: CASRWTVQETQYF. The complete variable domain, with remaining parts taken from reference TRBV11-2 and TRBJ2-5, reads EAGVAQSPRYKIIEKRQSVAFWCNPISGHATLYWYQQILGQGPKLLIQFQNNGVVDDSQLPKDRFSAERLKGVDSTLKIQPAKLEDSAVYLCASRWTVQETQYFGPGTRLLVL.

Only a few counts were recorded for this clonotype. The chain links TRBV5-1 to TRBJ2-2; D is perhaps TRBD1 (6 bases). V shed 0 bases and J shed 1 base, with 10 bases lying between them. Germline CDR1 is SGHRS and CDR2 is YFSETQ. The CDR3 length is 16 residues. The CDR3 nucleotides read TGCGCCAGCAGCTTGGCTCCGACAGGGAACACCGGGGAGCTGTTTTTT. Amino acid sequence: CASSLAPTGNTGELFF.

In this sample, this clonotype turned up a few times. The chain combines TRBV29-1 with TRBJ1-2; D unresolved. Germline assignment: CDR1 SQVTM and CDR2 ANQGSEA. This CDR3 contains 15 residues. V gave up 0 bases and J gave up 0 bases, with 11 bases separating them. The CDR3: CSVEDARAANYGYTF. DNA of the CDR3: TGCAGCGTTGAAGATGCAAGGGCAGCTAACTATGGCTACACCTTC. The full variable domain, its missing parts supplied by reference TRBV29-1 and TRBJ1-2, is SAVISQKPSRDICQRGTSLTIQCQVDSQVTMMFWYRQQPGQSLTLIATANQGSEATYESGFVIDKFPISRPNLTFSTLTVSNMSPEDSSIYLCSVEDARAANYGYTFGSGTRLTVV.

This clonotype was recorded many times. This chain links TRBV27 with TRBJ2-1; D possibly corresponds to TRBD1 (6 bases). Looked up from germline, CDR1 is MNHEY and CDR2 is SMNVEV (reference sequence). This CDR3 spans 14 amino acids. The V and J ends lost 0 bases and 5 bases respectively, with 8 bases between them. The CDR3 DNA is TGTGCCAGCAGTTTATCTTGGACAGACAATGAGCAGTTCTTC. As protein: CASSLSWTDNEQFF.

This chain joins TRBV7-3 and TRBJ2-2, with 7 bases identical to TRBD1. The CDR3 consists of 15 residues. Unmatched junction bases numbered 3, after V lost 4 bases and J lost 1 base. The germline CDR1 and CDR2 sequences are SGHTA and FQGTGA. CDR3 sequence reads: CASSYRTGNTGELFF. The CDR3, as DNA: TGTGCCAGCAGCTATCGGACAGGGAACACCGGGGAGCTGTTTTTT.

This clonotype was counted at least ten times. V and J are TRBV18 and TRBJ1-1, with no clear D. The length of the CDR3 is 16 residues. Trimming stripped 4 bases from V and 5 bases from J, with 20 bases between. Germline CDR1 reads KGHSH; CDR2 reads LQKENI. The CDR3 nucleotides are TGTGCCAGCTCACAAAAGACCGGGCCTAGATATACTGAAGCTTTCTTT. Its translation: CASSQKTGPRYTEAFF. Supplemented by reference TRBV18 and TRBJ1-1, the full variable domain reads NAGVMQNPRHLVRRRGQEARLRCSPMKGHSHVYWYRQLPEEGLKFMVYLQKENIIDESGMPKERFSAEFPKEGPSILRIQQVVRGDSAAYFCASSQKTGPRYTEAFFGQGTRLTVV.

This chain links TRBV11-2 with TRBJ1-2; D possibly corresponds to TRBD1 (5 bases). The V gene lost 1 base and the J gene lost 6 bases, with 6 bases spanning the gap. The CDR3 loop spans 12 amino acids. From germline, CDR1 is SGHAT and CDR2 FQNNGV. CDR3: CASSLGDHGYTF. DNA for the CDR3: TGTGCCAGCAGCTTAGGGGACCATGGCTACACCTTC.

The V gene is TRBV9, the J gene TRBJ2-2; TRBD1 might be the D (6 bases). This CDR3 is 14 amino acids long. Trimming took 4 bases from V and 2 from J, leaving 9 bases between them. Germline CDR1 reads SGDLS; CDR2 reads YYNGEE. CDR3 in DNA: TGTGCCAGCAGCACAGGGACAAACACCGGGGAGCTGTTTTTT. As protein: CASSTGTNTGELFF.

This clonotype has more than one count but fewer than ten. This chain uses TRBV20-1 with TRBJ1-2; D uncertain. V was clipped by 0 bases and J by 6 bases, with 17 bases between them. The CDR3 has 15 amino acids. Germline CDR1 and CDR2: DFQATT and SNEGSKA (reference sequence). Here the CDR3 reads CSARDPIGPVDGYTF. The DNA for the CDR3 is TGCAGTGCTAGAGATCCCATAGGGCCGGTGGATGGCTACACCTTC.

This clonotype was picked up a small number of times. The chain's CDR3 is CASSYSEGRATEQFF. The CDR3 nucleotides read TGTGCCAGCAGTTACTCGGAGGGGAGGGCCACTGAGCAGTTCTTC. This chain connects TRBV6-5 to TRBJ2-1, with 7 nucleotides matching TRBD2. The CDR3 loop spans 15 amino acids. V lost 0 bases and J lost 9; bases outside the gene matches: 8. CDR1 and CDR2 from the germline V gene are MNHEY and SVGAGI.

This clonotype was observed many times. The CDR3 loop is CASSPLAGTDTQYF. The CDR3 DNA sequence: TGTGCCAGCAGTCCACTAGCGGGCACAGATACGCAGTATTTT. The chain has TRBV12-3 or TRBV12-4 and TRBJ2-3; 8 bases fit TRBD2. This CDR3 comprises 14 residues. The V and J ends lost 5 bases and 1 base, in that order; junction bases with no gene match: 2.